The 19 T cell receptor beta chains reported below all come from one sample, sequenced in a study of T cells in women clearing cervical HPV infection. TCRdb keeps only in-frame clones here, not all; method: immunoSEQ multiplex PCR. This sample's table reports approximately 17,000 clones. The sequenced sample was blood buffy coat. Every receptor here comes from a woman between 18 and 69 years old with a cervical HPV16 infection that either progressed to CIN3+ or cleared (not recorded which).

CDR3 bases read: TGCAGTGCTCCTCCGAGGCTCTCTGGGGCCAACGTC. Encoded protein: CSAPPRLSGANV. The whole CDR3 sequence is CSAPPRLSGANVLTF. This chain connects TRBV20-1 to TRBJ2-6; D ambiguous. The read ends 3 residues before the CDR3 terminus; that terminus is restored from the germline J gene. Trimming removed 5 bases at V and 0 bases at J, with 11 bases between. Germline values: CDR1 DFQATT, CDR2 SNEGSKA (reference sequence). The CDR3 covers 15 residues.

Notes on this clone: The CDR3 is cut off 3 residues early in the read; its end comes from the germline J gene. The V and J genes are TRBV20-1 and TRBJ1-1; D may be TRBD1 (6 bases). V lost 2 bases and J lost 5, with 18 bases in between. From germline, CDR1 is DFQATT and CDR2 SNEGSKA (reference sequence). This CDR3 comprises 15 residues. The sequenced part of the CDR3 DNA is TGCAGTGCTAGAATCAATACAGGGATGGAAACTGAA. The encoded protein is CSARINTGMETE. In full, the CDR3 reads CSARINTGMETEAFF.

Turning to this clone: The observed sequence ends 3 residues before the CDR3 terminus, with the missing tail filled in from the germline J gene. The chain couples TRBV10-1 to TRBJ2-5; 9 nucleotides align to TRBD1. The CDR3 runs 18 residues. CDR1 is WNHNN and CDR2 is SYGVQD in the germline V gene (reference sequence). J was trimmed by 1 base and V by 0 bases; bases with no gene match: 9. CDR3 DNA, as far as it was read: TGCGCCAGCAGTGAGTCGACGGGGACGGGACAGGGCCAAGAGACC. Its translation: CASSESTGTGQGQET. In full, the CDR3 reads CASSESTGTGQGQETQYF.

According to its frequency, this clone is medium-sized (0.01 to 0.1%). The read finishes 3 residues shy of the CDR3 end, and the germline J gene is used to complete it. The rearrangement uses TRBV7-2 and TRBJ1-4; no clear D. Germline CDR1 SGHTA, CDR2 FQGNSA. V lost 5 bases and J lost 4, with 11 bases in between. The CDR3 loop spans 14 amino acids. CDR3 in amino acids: CASSADTFNEKLFF. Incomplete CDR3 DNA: TGTGCCAGCAGCGCCGACACATTTAATGAAAAA. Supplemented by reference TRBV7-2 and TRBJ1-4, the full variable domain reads GAGVSQSPSNKVTEKGKDVELRCDPISGHTALYWYRQSLGQGLEFLIYFQGNSAPDKSGLPSDRFSAERTGGSVSTLTIQRTQQEDSAVYLCASSADTFNEKLFFGSGTQLSVL.

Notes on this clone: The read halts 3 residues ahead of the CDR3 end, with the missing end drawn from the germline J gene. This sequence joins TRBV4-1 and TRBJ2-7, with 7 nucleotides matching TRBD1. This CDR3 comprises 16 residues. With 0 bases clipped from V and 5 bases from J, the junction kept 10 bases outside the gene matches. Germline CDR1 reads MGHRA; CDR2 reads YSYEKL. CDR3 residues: CASSQDVMTGFNEQYF. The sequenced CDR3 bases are TGCGCCAGCAGCCAAGACGTTATGACAGGGTTCAACGAG.

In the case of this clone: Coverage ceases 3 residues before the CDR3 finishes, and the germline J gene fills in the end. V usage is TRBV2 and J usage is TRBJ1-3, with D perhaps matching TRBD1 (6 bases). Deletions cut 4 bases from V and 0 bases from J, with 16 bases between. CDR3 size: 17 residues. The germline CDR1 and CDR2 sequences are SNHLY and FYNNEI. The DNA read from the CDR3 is TGTGCCAGCAGTGGGGGGACCGGGACACACTCTGGAAACACC. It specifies CASSGGTGTHSGNT. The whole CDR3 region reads CASSGGTGTHSGNTIYF.

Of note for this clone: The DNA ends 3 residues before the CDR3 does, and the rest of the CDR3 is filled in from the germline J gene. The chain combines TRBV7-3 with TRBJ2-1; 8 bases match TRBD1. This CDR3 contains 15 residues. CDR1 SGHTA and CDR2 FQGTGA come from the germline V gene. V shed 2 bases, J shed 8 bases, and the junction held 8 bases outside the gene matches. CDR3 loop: CASSLGQGVVDEQFF. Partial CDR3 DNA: TGTGCCAGCAGCTTAGGACAGGGCGTAGTCGATGAG.

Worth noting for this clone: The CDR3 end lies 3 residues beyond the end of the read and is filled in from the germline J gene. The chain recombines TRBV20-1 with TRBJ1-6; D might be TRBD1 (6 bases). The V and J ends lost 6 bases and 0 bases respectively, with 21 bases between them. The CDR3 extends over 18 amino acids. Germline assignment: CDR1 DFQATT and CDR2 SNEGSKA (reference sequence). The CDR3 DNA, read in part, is TGCAGTGCCCTCCGGGACATCGACCCGAGCTCCTATAATTCACCC. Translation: CSALRDIDPSSYNSP. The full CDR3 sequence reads CSALRDIDPSSYNSPLHF.

CDR3 region: CASSFGLAGTDTQYF. Partial CDR3 DNA: TGTGCCAGCAGCTTCGGACTAGCGGGAACAGATACG. The chain couples TRBV7-9 to TRBJ2-3, with 12 nucleotides matching TRBD2. The missing CDR3 end, 3 residues past where the read stops, is filled in from the germline J gene. The CDR3 has 15 residues. The germline V gene has CDR1 SEHNR and CDR2 FQNEAQ (reference sequence). V lost 3 bases, J lost 3 bases, and 1 base stayed unmatched. The full variable domain, its missing parts supplied by reference TRBV7-9 and TRBJ2-3, is DTGVSQNPRHKITKRGQNVTFRCDPISEHNRLYWYRQTLGQGPEFLTYFQNEAQLEKSRLLSDRFSAERPKGSFSTLEIQRTEQGDSAMYLCASSFGLAGTDTQYFGPGTRLTVL.

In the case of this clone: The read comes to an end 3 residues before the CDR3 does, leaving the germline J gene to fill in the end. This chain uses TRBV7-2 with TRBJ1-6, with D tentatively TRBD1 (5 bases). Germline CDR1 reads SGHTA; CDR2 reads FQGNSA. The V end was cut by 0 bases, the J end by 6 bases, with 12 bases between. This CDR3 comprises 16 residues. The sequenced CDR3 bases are TGTGCCAGCAGCTTAGCGGGCGGGGCGGGTAATTCACCC. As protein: CASSLAGGAGNSP. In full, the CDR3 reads CASSLAGGAGNSPLHF.

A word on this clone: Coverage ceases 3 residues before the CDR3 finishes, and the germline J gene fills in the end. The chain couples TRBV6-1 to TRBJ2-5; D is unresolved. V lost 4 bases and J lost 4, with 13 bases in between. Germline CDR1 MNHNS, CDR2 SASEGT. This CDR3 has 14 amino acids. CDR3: CASSVDPQAETQYF. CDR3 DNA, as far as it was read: TGTGCCAGCAGTGTCGATCCCCAAGCAGAGACC.

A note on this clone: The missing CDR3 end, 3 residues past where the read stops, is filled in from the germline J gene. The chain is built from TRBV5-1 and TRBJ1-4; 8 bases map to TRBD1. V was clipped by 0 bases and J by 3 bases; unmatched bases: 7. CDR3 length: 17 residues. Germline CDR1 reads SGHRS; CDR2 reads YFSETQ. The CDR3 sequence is CASSLVPGQVANEKLFF. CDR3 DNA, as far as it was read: TGCGCCAGCAGCTTGGTCCCGGGACAGGTAGCTAATGAAAAA.

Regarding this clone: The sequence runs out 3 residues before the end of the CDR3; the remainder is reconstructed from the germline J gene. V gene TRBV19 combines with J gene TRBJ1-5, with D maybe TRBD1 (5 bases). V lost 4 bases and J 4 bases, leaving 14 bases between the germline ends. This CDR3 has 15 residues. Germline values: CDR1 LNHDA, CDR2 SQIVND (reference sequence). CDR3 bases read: TGTGCCAGTAGTACGCCCCGACAGTCGAATCAGCCC. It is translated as CASSTPRQSNQP. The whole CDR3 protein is CASSTPRQSNQPQHF.

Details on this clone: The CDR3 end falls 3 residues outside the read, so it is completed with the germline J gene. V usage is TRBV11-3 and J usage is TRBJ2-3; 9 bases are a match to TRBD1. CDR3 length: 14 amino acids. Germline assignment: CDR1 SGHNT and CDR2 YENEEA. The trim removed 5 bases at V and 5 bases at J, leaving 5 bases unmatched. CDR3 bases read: TGTGCCAGCAGCCCCCGGACAGGGGAAGATACG. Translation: CASSPRTGEDT. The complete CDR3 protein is CASSPRTGEDTQYF.

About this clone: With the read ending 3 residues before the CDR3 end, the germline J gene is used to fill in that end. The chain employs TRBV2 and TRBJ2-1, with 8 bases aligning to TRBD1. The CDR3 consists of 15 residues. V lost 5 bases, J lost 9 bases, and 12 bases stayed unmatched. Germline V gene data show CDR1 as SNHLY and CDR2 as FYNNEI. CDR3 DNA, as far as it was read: TGTGCCAGCAGTATAAAGCCGGGACAGGTCTTTGAG. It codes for CASSIKPGQVFE. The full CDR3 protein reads CASSIKPGQVFEQFF.

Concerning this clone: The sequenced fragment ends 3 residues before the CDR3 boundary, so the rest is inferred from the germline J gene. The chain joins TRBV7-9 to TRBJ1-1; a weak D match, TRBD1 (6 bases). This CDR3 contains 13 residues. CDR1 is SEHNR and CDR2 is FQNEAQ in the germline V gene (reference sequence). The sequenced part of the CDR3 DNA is TGTGCCAGCATCCCAATACAGGGCCCCGAA. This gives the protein CASIPIQGPE. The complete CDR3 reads CASIPIQGPEAFF.

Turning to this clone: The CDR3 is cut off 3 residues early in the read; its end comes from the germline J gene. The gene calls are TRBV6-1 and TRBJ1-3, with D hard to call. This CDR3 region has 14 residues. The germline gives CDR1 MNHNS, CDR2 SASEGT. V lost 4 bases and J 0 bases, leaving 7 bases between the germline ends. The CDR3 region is CASSVSSSGNTIYF. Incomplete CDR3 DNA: TGTGCCAGCAGTGTCTCTTCCTCTGGAAACACC.

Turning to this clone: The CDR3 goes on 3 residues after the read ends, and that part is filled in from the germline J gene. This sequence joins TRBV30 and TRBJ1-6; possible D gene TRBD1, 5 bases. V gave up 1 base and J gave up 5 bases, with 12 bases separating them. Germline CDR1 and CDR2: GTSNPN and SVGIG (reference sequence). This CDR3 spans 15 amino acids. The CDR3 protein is CAWSGGLGDNSPLHF. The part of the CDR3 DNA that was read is TGTGCCTGGAGTGGGGGTTTAGGGGATAATTCACCC.

The CDR3 bases that were read are TGCAGCGCCGCACTAGCGGGCCCGTACAATGAG. Amino acids: CSAALAGPYNE. The CDR3 in its entirety is CSAALAGPYNEQFF. The rearrangement links TRBV29-1 to TRBJ2-1, with 9 bases identical to TRBD2. Coverage ceases 3 residues before the CDR3 finishes, and the germline J gene fills in the end. This CDR3 is 14 amino acids long. J was trimmed by 4 bases and V by 7 bases; bases with no gene match: 8. From germline, CDR1 is SQVTM and CDR2 ANQGSEA.